The 8 T cell receptor beta chains listed next were all sequenced from one sample in a study of blood T cell repertoires in COVID-19. Generated by immunoSEQ multiplex PCR, the TCRdb table keeps only in-frame clones and is missing some. The table lists tens of thousands of clones, roughly 85% of them singletons, with about a tenth in the top ten. The sample was peripheral blood. These receptors were obtained from a human donor in a cohort sampled during active COVID-19.

CDR3 bases: TGTGCCAGCAGCCCCTCCGGGGGACAGGGGGCTGGAGGCTACACCTTC. Amino acid sequence: CASSPSGGQGAGGYTF. This sequence joins TRBV6-4 and TRBJ1-2, with 12 bases that match TRBD1. The germline V gene has CDR1 MRHNA and CDR2 SNTAGT. V lost 6 bases, J lost 8 bases, and 13 bases stayed unmatched. The CDR3 has 16 amino acids.

J is TRBJ2-5 and V is TRBV5-1; weak D call: TRBD1 (6 bases). Between the trimmed V and J ends, which lost 0 bases and 0 bases, there was a span of 12 bases. The germline gives CDR1 SGHRS, CDR2 YFSETQ. This CDR3 spans 16 amino acids. Written as DNA, the CDR3 is TGCGCCAGCAGCTTGGATCGTACAGGGTACCAAGAGACCCAGTACTTC. Translated, it gives CASSLDRTGYQETQYF.

This clone was detected only a few times. This chain connects TRBV3-1 (or the pseudogene TRBV3-2) to TRBJ2-1; TRBD1 agrees at 9 bases. Trimming took 2 bases from V and 10 from J; bases not matched to a gene: 3. CDR3 length: 13 amino acids. Germline V gene data show CDR1 as LGHDT and CDR2 as YNNKEL (reference sequence). CDR3 in amino acids: CASSQLTGGEQFF. Here the CDR3 DNA reads TGTGCCAGCAGCCAACTGACAGGGGGGGAGCAGTTCTTC.

In this sample, this clone turned up once. CDR3 loop: CASSIRGGKTFF. CDR3 DNA sequence: TGTGCCAGTAGTATACGAGGGGGTAAAACTTTCTTT. The genes are TRBV19 and TRBJ1-1, with D possibly being TRBD1 (6 bases). This CDR3 is 12 amino acids long. The V and J ends lost 2 bases and 12 bases respectively, with 13 bases between them. The germline V gene encodes CDR1 LNHDA and CDR2 SQIVND (reference sequence).

This clone was picked up a small number of times. The DNA of the CDR3 is TGTGCCAGCAGCGCCACAGGGATTGCCACCGGGGAGCTGTTTTTT. Amino acids: CASSATGIATGELFF. The rearrangement joins TRBV7-3 to TRBJ2-2; D is perhaps TRBD1 (6 bases). There are 15 residues in the CDR3. V was pared by 5 bases and J by 4 bases, with 14 bases between. Germline CDR1 and CDR2: SGHTA and FQGTGA.

This clone showed up just once. The rearrangement joins TRBV4-2 to TRBJ2-1; 12 positions agree with TRBD2. This CDR3 has 18 amino acids. The trim removed 1 base at V and 6 bases at J, leaving 10 bases unmatched. Germline CDR1 reads LGHNA; CDR2 reads YNFKEQ. CDR3 DNA sequence: TGTGCCAGCAGCCAAGCTAGCGGGGGGGGGTTTTTGTCCAATGAGCAGTTCTTC. Translating gives CASSQASGGGFLSNEQFF.

V usage is TRBV29-1 and J usage is TRBJ2-7, with 13 nucleotides matching TRBD2. Germline V gives CDR1 SQVTM, CDR2 ANQGSEA. The CDR3 is 16 amino acids. Germline trimming cut 4 bases from V and 0 bases from J; bases unmatched to any gene: 6. The CDR3 loop is CSVARLAGGSSYEQYF. In nucleotides, the CDR3 is TGCAGCGTTGCCCGACTAGCGGGGGGATCCTCCTACGAGCAGTACTTC.

V and J are TRBV18 and TRBJ1-5, with 10 bases identical to TRBD1. Germline CDR1 KGHSH, CDR2 LQKENI. The CDR3 runs to 16 residues. The ends lost 3 bases at V and 4 bases at J; junction bases unmatched: 6. CDR3 amino acids: CASSPVGQGGNQPQHF. CDR3 nucleotide sequence: TGTGCCAGCTCACCGGTTGGACAGGGGGGAAATCAGCCCCAGCATTTT.